This T cell receptor beta chain derives from a study of identical twins (dated by TCRdb to the mid-2010s). Background for the entire study: The study deep-sequenced TCR alpha and beta repertoires from monozygotic twins, unrelated adults of various ages and cord blood to test whether fetal clonotypes persist. Replicate twin experiments were performed at different times using different library preparation protocols to rule out contamination.

Notes on this clonotype: Which antigen it targets is not known. No base quality information exists; no much larger clone differs at one position.

Trimming costs V 2 bases and J 4 bases, and their ends lie 37 bases apart. The cysteine opens and the phenylalanine closes a CDR3 of 23 amino acids. The DNA shown is the 69-base CDR3, in frame from base 1. The method behind the library was 5' RACE. Instrument on record: Illumina HiSeq 2000. A universal primer binding site was added through template switching, and the final cDNA carried a unique molecular identifier so that TCR cDNA molecules could be counted accurately. Specific primers in the conserved constant-segment region were used to synthesize first-strand cDNA for the TCR alpha and beta chains. To control for contamination, each cDNA library was double barcoded with a SMART-Mk sample barcode plus Illumina barcodes. TruSeq adapter sequences and Illumina sample barcodes were added in two successive PCR steps. The Illumina HiSeq platform was used with custom primers to sequence TCR alpha and beta cDNA libraries. Concerning the study's data processing: MiGEC was used to process raw reads and extract unique molecular identifiers, and MiXCR was used to find CDR3 positions. Recombination models were inferred per individual with the repgenHMM and IGoR tools using an EM algorithm. The analysis of shared clonotypes was done with the tcR package in R, with sharing normalized by the product of cloneset sizes. Out-of-frame nonproductive sequences were analyzed to study raw recombination free of thymic and clonal selection effects. TCRdb applied fastp at Q25 and MiXCR to the public reads, then kept only in-frame beta chains. Rows matching on CDR3 protein sequence are summarized as one entry with the most common DNA and genes. These V and J calls rely on TCRdb rather than the paper's analysis. The sample table lists approximately 350,000 distinct CDR3 sequences, about 12% of them with a count of one. The biggest ten clones account for approximately 7.9% of the sample.

Every donor was a healthy Caucasian. Three pairs of female monozygotic twins, all aged roughly 18 to 29 years, made up the twin cohort. CD4+ and CD8+ T cell populations were isolated with positive isolation kits from Invitrogen. What the work shows at the level of the full study, not this receptor alone: The excess sharing between twins in beta out-of-frame sequences was weaker because fewer shared sequences reduced the signal-to-noise ratio. Out-of-frame TCR alpha sequences shared between twins showed an excess of low generation-probability sequences compared with coincidental sharing between unrelated individuals. Because the same donors could not be followed over many years, conclusions were based on cross-sectional statistical analysis. Abundant cord blood beta clonotypes carried fewer insertions; young adult naive repertoires showed a weaker similar trend, while memory repertoires showed none. In monozygotic twins, out-of-frame TCR alpha sharing was systematically underestimated by recombination models, although the models agreed with sharing between unrelated individuals. Invariant T cells such as MAIT and iNKT could partly confound zero-insertion analyses, although diverse VJ usage argued against such confounding for most clonotypes.

In addition, the sample was reused for a study of yellow fever vaccine responses in identical twins. The second study's paper adds: The authors reported that the T cell response to vaccination in identical twins appeared partly convergent and partly personalized. In identical twins, the study followed T cell clones that responded to the vaccine with precision.

The rearrangement joined TRBV12-3 or TRBV12-4 to TRBJ2-3; perhaps TRBD2 is the D gene, with 5 bases matching. Material: CD8+ T cells sorted from blood. This TCR was sampled from a woman aged 18-29 years in good health. The CDR3 has the sequence CASSLKTYSYDRLRSVQADTQYF. The DNA sequence is as follows: TGTGCCAGCAGTTTAAAAACCTACAGCTACGACCGACTAAGAAGCGTGCAGGCAGATACGCAGTATTTT.